Listed here are 27 T cell receptor beta chains from one sample, sequenced in a study of cytomegalovirus exposure and HLA in healthy donors. Amplification used 60 Vbeta primers and 13 Jbeta primers. The protocol was immunoSEQ multiplex PCR, while the TCRdb copy is restricted to in-frame clones and leaves out a portion. The profile shows 160,000 or so clones, around 79% of them singletons. The sequencing sample was made of PBMCs. The receptors originated from a middle-aged man in good health and CMV-seronegative.

V gene TRBV19 combines with J gene TRBJ1-2, with D possibly being TRBD1 (5 bases). The V end was cut by 6 bases, the J end by 4 bases, with 18 bases between. CDR1 and CDR2 from the germline V gene are LNHDA and SQIVND (reference sequence). The CDR3 has 15 residues. The CDR3 loop is CASSETGGLGYGYTF. The DNA for the CDR3 is TGTGCCAGTAGCGAGACGGGGGGTCTGGGCTATGGCTACACCTTC.

The chain couples TRBV30 to TRBJ1-1; TRBD1 matches 7 bases. The junction had 10 bases not matched to a gene; V was cut back by 3 bases and J by 6 bases. The CDR3 consists of 14 residues. CDR1 is GTSNPN and CDR2 is SVGIG in the germline V gene (reference sequence). This CDR3 reads CAWRLTGNSAEAFF. In nucleotides, the CDR3 is TGTGCCTGGAGGTTGACAGGGAATAGCGCTGAAGCTTTCTTT.

The chain has TRBV29-1 and TRBJ2-3; 8 nucleotides match TRBD2. CDR3 length: 12 amino acids. Germline CDR1 and CDR2: SQVTM and ANQGSEA. V lost 7 bases and J lost 6; bases outside the gene matches: 6. The DNA of the CDR3 is TGCAGCGCAGACGGACTAGCCGATACGCAGTATTTT. Its translation: CSADGLADTQYF.

The chain carries TRBV7-9 and TRBJ1-2; the match to TRBD1 covers 8 bases. Trimming at V came to 1 base and at J to 5 bases, leaving 3 bases not matched to a gene. From germline, CDR1 is SEHNR and CDR2 FQNEAQ (reference sequence). The CDR3 sequence is 14 residues long. CDR3 region: CASSLGGTGYGYTF. The CDR3 DNA follows: TGTGCCAGCAGCTTAGGGGGGACAGGATATGGCTACACCTTC.

This clone was recorded a few times. The DNA of the CDR3 is TGCGCCAGCAGCCAAGACGTGGACAGGGGCGGGGGCACAGATACGCAGTATTTT. This translates into CASSQDVDRGGGTDTQYF. The chain employs TRBV4-1 and TRBJ2-3; TRBD1 matches 9 bases. There are 18 residues in the CDR3. Germline-derived CDR1 and CDR2 are MGHRA and YSYEKL. Unmatched junction bases numbered 8, after V lost 0 bases and J lost 1 base.

The chain joins TRBV27 to TRBJ2-7; D uncertain. Germline-derived CDR1 and CDR2 are MNHEY and SMNVEV (reference sequence). V was shortened by 8 bases and J by 0 bases, with 8 bases between the two germline ends. The CDR3 sequence is 12 residues long. The CDR3 sequence: CASGPSSYEQYF. CDR3 DNA sequence: TGTGCCAGCGGCCCTAGCTCCTACGAGCAGTACTTC.

This chain links TRBV10-3 with TRBJ2-7; 9 bases are shared with TRBD1. In germline, CDR1 is ENHRY, CDR2 SYGVKD. This CDR3 contains 15 residues. V was pared by 2 bases and J by 2 bases, with 4 bases of the junction left unmatched. The CDR3 spells CAISEPDRGAYEQYF. The CDR3 bases are TGTGCCATCAGTGAGCCGGACAGGGGAGCCTACGAGCAGTACTTC.

This chain uses TRBV30 with TRBJ1-1; 9 bases map to TRBD1. This CDR3 is built from 16 residues. CDR1 GTSNPN and CDR2 SVGIG come from the germline V gene (reference sequence). The V gene end was trimmed by 2 bases and the J gene end by 3 bases; junction bases not matched to a gene: 10. This CDR3 is CAWSKGQGSLDTEAFF. DNA for the CDR3: TGTGCCTGGAGTAAGGGACAGGGTTCCCTTGACACTGAAGCTTTCTTT.

This chain joins TRBV27 and TRBJ2-2, with 7 bases that match TRBD2. The CDR3 extends over 16 amino acids. Trimming took 7 bases from V and 3 from J; bases not matched to a gene: 11. Germline loops: CDR1 MNHEY, CDR2 SMNVEV (reference sequence). The CDR3: CASTWGRESDTGELFF. In DNA, the CDR3 is TGTGCCAGCACCTGGGGGAGGGAATCGGACACCGGGGAGCTGTTTTTT.

In regard to this clone: Sequence at one end of the junction differs from germline and may be a read error. V is TRBV7-9 and J is TRBJ2-7, with 9 positions matching TRBD1. The germline gives CDR1 SEHNR, CDR2 FQNEAQ (reference sequence). CDR3 length: 15 amino acids. This CDR3 reads CSSSPRDRDAYEQYF. In DNA, the CDR3 is TGTTCCAGCAGCCCCCGGGACAGGGACGCCTACGAGCAGTACTTC.

The V call is TRBV4-2, the J call TRBJ1-6; 7 bases fit TRBD1. There are 14 residues in the CDR3. Germline V lookup: CDR1 LGHNA, CDR2 YNFKEQ. V lost 3 bases and J lost 7; bases outside the gene matches: 3. CDR3 region: CASSHDRENSPLHF. In DNA, the CDR3 is TGTGCCAGCAGCCACGACAGGGAGAATTCACCCCTCCACTTT.

This chain uses TRBV5-6 with TRBJ1-1; TRBD1 might be the D (6 bases). The CDR3 spans 16 residues. The germline CDR1 and CDR2 sequences are SGHDT and YYEEEE. V lost 4 bases to trimming and J lost 0 bases, with 16 bases between them. The CDR3 DNA reads TGTGCCAGCAGCCGAAGGACAGTACTTATGAACACTGAAGCTTTCTTT. Its protein is CASSRRTVLMNTEAFF. Full variable domain (outside the CDR3, taken from reference TRBV5-6 and TRBJ1-1): DAGVTQSPTHLIKTRGQQVTLRCSPKSGHDTVSWYQQALGQGPQFIFQYYEEEERQRGNFPDRFSGHQFPNYSSELNVNALLLGDSALYLCASSRRTVLMNTEAFFGQGTRLTVV.

J is TRBJ2-1 and V is TRBV5-1; 8 bases agree with TRBD2. V lost 4 bases, J lost 4 bases, and 4 bases stayed unmatched. Germline CDR1 reads SGHRS; CDR2 reads YFSETQ. This CDR3 is 14 amino acids long. The CDR3 loop is CASSSGGRYNEQFF. CDR3 in DNA: TGCGCCAGCAGCAGCGGGGGCCGTTACAATGAGCAGTTCTTC.

J is TRBJ2-7 and V is TRBV5-1; 12 bases are shared with TRBD1. This CDR3 comprises 14 residues. Germline V gene lookup returns CDR1 SGHRS and CDR2 YFSETQ. V dropped 4 bases and J dropped 6; count of bases not matched to a gene: 5. In nucleotides, the CDR3 is TGCGCCAGCAGCGGGGGACAGGGGGCGGGCGAGCAGTACTTC. Its protein product is CASSGGQGAGEQYF.

V gene TRBV28 combines with J gene TRBJ2-7; D gene unclear. Germline-derived CDR1 and CDR2 are MDHEN and SYDVKM. The ends were cut back, 10 bases at V and 0 bases at J, with 13 bases in the middle. This CDR3 contains 13 residues. The CDR3 coding sequence is TGTGCCATGCGATCCCTGAGCTCCTACGAGCAGTACTTC. Protein product: CAMRSLSSYEQYF.

The chain uses TRBV11-3 and TRBJ2-7; D gene ambiguous. CDR3 length: 13 amino acids. Trimming took 4 bases from V and 5 from J, leaving 12 bases between them. Germline V lookup: CDR1 SGHNT, CDR2 YENEEA. DNA for the CDR3: TGTGCCAGCAGCTCCCCCGTGGGCCACGAGCAGTACTTC. This sequence encodes CASSSPVGHEQYF. The whole variable domain, remainder taken from reference TRBV11-3 and TRBJ2-7, is EAGVVQSPRYKIIEKKQPVAFWCNPISGHNTLYWYLQNLGQGPELLIRYENEEAVDDSQLPKDRFSAERLKGVDSTLKIQPAELGDSAVYLCASSSPVGHEQYFGPGTRLTVT.

The chain couples TRBV27 to TRBJ1-2, with 7 bases that match TRBD1. The germline V gene encodes CDR1 MNHEY and CDR2 SMNVEV (reference sequence). V lost 3 bases to trimming and J lost 6 bases; unmatched junction nucleotides: 1. The CDR3 has 12 amino acids. The CDR3 DNA sequence: TGTGCCAGCAGTTTCAGGGGGGATGGCTACACCTTC. Encoded protein: CASSFRGDGYTF.

The chain combines TRBV6-1 with TRBJ1-2, with D tentatively TRBD1 (6 bases). The CDR3 runs 13 residues. Germline CDR1 reads MNHNS; CDR2 reads SASEGT. V was pared by 8 bases and J by 2 bases, with 12 bases between. The CDR3 sequence: CASHRVGNYGYTF. The CDR3 DNA reads TGTGCCAGCCACAGGGTGGGCAACTATGGCTACACCTTC.

Worth noting for this clone: At one of its ends the junction is not consistent with the germline gene, which may arise from a read error. The gene calls are TRBV28 and TRBJ2-7, with 7 nucleotides matching TRBD1. This CDR3 region has 12 residues. Germline CDR1 and CDR2: MDHEN and SYDVKM. The CDR3 is CASRPQVGTVDF. CDR3 sequence (DNA): TGTGCCAGCAGACCCCAGGTCGGGACAGTAGACTTC.

This chain connects TRBV28 to TRBJ2-7, with D unclear. Trimming removed 3 bases at V and 3 bases at J, with 6 bases between. This CDR3 is built from 12 residues. Germline loops: CDR1 MDHEN, CDR2 SYDVKM. CDR3: CASSFTSYEQYF. The CDR3 DNA follows: TGTGCCAGCAGTTTCACCAGCTACGAGCAGTACTTC. Full variable domain (rest looked up from reference TRBV28 and TRBJ2-7): DVKVTQSSRYLVKRTGEKVFLECVQDMDHENMFWYRQDPGLGLRLIYFSYDVKMKEKGDIPEGYSVSREKKERFSLILESASTNQTSMYLCASSFTSYEQYFGPGTRLTVT.

The gene calls are TRBV5-6 and TRBJ2-3, with TRBD2 identical over 9 bases. CDR3 length: 17 residues. Per the germline V gene, CDR1 is SGHDT and CDR2 is YYEEEE. V shed 2 bases and J 8 bases; nucleotides not matched to a gene: 15. In DNA form, the CDR3 reads TGTGCCAGCAGCTTTCGAACAGCGGGGGGTCCTGTCCTTACGCAGTATTTT. Its protein product is CASSFRTAGGPVLTQYF.

This rearrangement joins TRBV7-2 to TRBJ2-3; 7 positions match TRBD1. The CDR3 runs 15 residues. Germline assignment: CDR1 SGHTA and CDR2 FQGNSA. V lost 5 bases and J lost 0; bases outside the gene matches: 5. CDR3 DNA sequence: TGTGCCAGCAGCGCCAGGGGGTTTAGCACAGATACGCAGTATTTT. Encoded protein: CASSARGFSTDTQYF.

This chain connects TRBV4-3 to TRBJ1-6; D possibly corresponds to TRBD1 (5 bases). This CDR3 is built from 19 residues. Germline CDR1 is LGHNA and CDR2 is YSLEER. The ends were cut back, 4 bases at V and 0 bases at J, with 19 bases in the middle. CDR3: CASSPSRTPQSSYNSPLHF. For the CDR3, the DNA is TGCGCCAGCAGCCCTTCTCGGACACCTCAAAGCTCCTATAATTCACCCCTCCACTTT.

J is TRBJ1-1 and V is TRBV6-1; 7 bases line up with TRBD1. The CDR3 is 14 amino acids. V gave up 4 bases and J gave up 2 bases; unmatched junction bases: 4. Germline V lookup: CDR1 MNHNS, CDR2 SASEGT. CDR3 protein: CASSARGLNTEAFF. The DNA of the CDR3 is TGTGCCAGCAGTGCGAGGGGGCTAAACACTGAAGCTTTCTTT.

This clone has more than one count but fewer than ten. The rearrangement links TRBV29-1 to TRBJ2-3, with 10 bases identical to TRBD2. The CDR3 loop spans 20 amino acids. Germline-derived CDR1 and CDR2 are SQVTM and ANQGSEA. V gave up 1 base and J gave up 0 bases; unmatched junction bases: 16. CDR3 sequence: CSVEGEVRASGRTSTDTQYF. DNA of the CDR3: TGCAGCGTTGAAGGAGAAGTAAGGGCTAGCGGGAGAACTAGCACAGATACGCAGTATTTT.

The chain employs TRBV11-2 and TRBJ1-1, with D possibly TRBD1 on 5 matching bases. Trimming removed 5 bases at V and 6 bases at J, with 16 bases between. The germline V gene encodes CDR1 SGHAT and CDR2 FQNNGV. The length of the CDR3 is 14 residues. CDR3 DNA sequence: TGTGCCAGCAGCCTCATGTCGGGGGGGGCTGAAGCTTTCTTT. This sequence encodes CASSLMSGGAEAFF.

V usage is TRBV29-1 and J usage is TRBJ2-7, with 8 bases aligning to TRBD1. Germline CDR1 reads SQVTM; CDR2 reads ANQGSEA. This CDR3 spans 13 amino acids. Germline trimming cut 6 bases from V and 3 bases from J; bases unmatched to any gene: 7. In DNA, the CDR3 is TGCAGCGTAACCCCAGGGGGCGTCTACGAGCAGTACTTC. It encodes CSVTPGGVYEQYF.